These 7 T cell receptor beta chains came from one sample sequenced in a study of long-term antiretroviral therapy in people with HIV. Running of the v3.0 immunoSEQ assay took place at survey level. Here immunoSEQ multiplex PCR was the method, and the copy in TCRdb shows in-frame clones only, minus some. The table has fewer than 20,000 clones, nearly 80% seen once; the top ten hold roughly 13%. The specimen was unsorted PBMCs, collected 0.3 years after starting antiretroviral therapy. The receptors were sampled from a woman aged 50 to 65 with HIV.

In regard to this clone: The identical CDR3 is also encoded by other nucleotide sequences in the sample. This chain joins TRBV10-2 and TRBJ1-2; D remains ambiguous. The CDR3 spans 13 residues. Germline assignment: CDR1 WSHSY and CDR2 SAAADI. Trimming left V 3 bases short and J 10 bases short, with 15 bases between. Here the CDR3 reads CASSDRGGGDYTF. The CDR3 DNA is TGCGCCAGCAGTGACAGAGGAGGAGGCGACTACACCTTC.

This sequence joins TRBV10-2 and TRBJ2-3; the D gene is possibly TRBD2 (6 bases). V gave up 1 base and J gave up 2 bases, with 19 bases separating them. CDR3 length equals 18 residues. The germline CDR1 and CDR2 sequences are WSHSY and SAAADI. The CDR3 sequence is CASSEYGTDLVLTDTQYF. The CDR3 region has the DNA TGCGCCAGCAGTGAGTACGGGACTGACTTAGTCCTCACAGATACGCAGTATTTT.

This clone was detected once. The rearrangement links TRBV9 to TRBJ1-1, with no clear D. The germline V gene encodes CDR1 SGDLS and CDR2 YYNGEE. Deletions cut 3 bases from V and 2 bases from J, with 8 bases between. CDR3 length: 13 residues. Here the CDR3 DNA reads TGTGCCAGCAGCGCTTCTCCTAACACTGAAGCTTTCTTT. It yields the protein CASSASPNTEAFF. The whole variable domain, filled in from reference TRBV9 and TRBJ1-1, reads DSGVTQTPKHLITATGQRVTLRCSPRSGDLSVYWYQQSLDQGLQFLIQYYNGEERAKGNILERFSAQQFPDLHSELNLSSLELGDSALYFCASSASPNTEAFFGQGTRLTVV.

This rearrangement joins TRBV4-1 to TRBJ2-6; the match to TRBD1 covers 7 bases. The length of the CDR3 is 17 residues. Germline V gene lookup returns CDR1 MGHRA and CDR2 YSYEKL. After removal of 9 bases from V and 0 bases from J, the junction contained 11 bases not matched to a gene. CDR3 nucleotide sequence: TGCGCCAGTAAGCTAGGGGGCCACATCTCTGGGGCCAACGTCCTGACTTTC. Translated: CASKLGGHISGANVLTF.

The rearrangement joins TRBV5-1 to TRBJ2-1; 8 bases align to TRBD2. CDR3 length: 15 amino acids. Losses at the gene ends were 6 bases for V and 0 bases for J; bases not matched to a gene: 5. Germline-derived CDR1 and CDR2 are SGHRS and YFSETQ. In nucleotides, the CDR3 is TGCGCCAGCAATGCGGGGGGCCGCTCCTACAATGAGCAGTTCTTC. It codes for CASNAGGRSYNEQFF.

The chain recombines TRBV7-2 with TRBJ1-1; the D is unclear. Germline-derived CDR1 and CDR2 are SGHTA and FQGNSA. Trimming left V 2 bases short and J 4 bases short, with 14 bases between. CDR3 length: 15 amino acids. The DNA of the CDR3 is TGTGCCAGCAGCTTAAGCAGCGCCCGGAGCACTGAAGCTTTCTTT. This codes for CASSLSSARSTEAFF.

This clone was observed a handful of times. The CDR3 sequence: CASSHSGGTGELFF. Here the CDR3 DNA reads TGTGCCAGCAGTCATAGCGGGGGGACCGGGGAGCTGTTTTTT. The rearrangement uses TRBV25-1 and TRBJ2-2; 10 bases agree with TRBD2. V shed 5 bases and J 5 bases; nucleotides not matched to a gene: 2. This CDR3 spans 14 amino acids. Looked up from germline, CDR1 is MGHDK and CDR2 is SYGVNS.